The 24 T cell receptor beta chains below come from one sample, sequenced in a study of response to subunit inactivated influenza vaccine. A single record per CDR3 protein comes from TCRdb applying MiXCR to the RT-PCR reads. The repertoire holds around 570,000 distinct CDR3 sequences, 7.6% seen once, with 13% in the top ten. The sample in question was PBMCs from blood, obtained around 25 months after vaccination. Source of these receptors: a man between 50 and 75 years old who received an inactivated influenza vaccine.

This clonotype was found a few times. The chain joins TRBV4-2 to TRBJ2-2; tentatively, D is TRBD2 (5 bases). V dropped 0 bases and J dropped 3 bases, with 11 bases sitting between them. The CDR3 length is 16 residues. In germline, CDR1 is LGHNA, CDR2 YNFKEQ. The CDR3 region has the DNA TGTGCCAGCAGCCAAGACCCTAGCTCCGACACCGGGGAGCTGTTTTTT. Protein: CASSQDPSSDTGELFF.

This chain's CDR3 is CASQELAGGYNEQFF. The CDR3 DNA is TGTGCCAGCCAAGAACTAGCGGGGGGCTACAATGAGCAGTTCTTC. V is TRBV27 and J is TRBJ2-1; 12 positions agree with TRBD2. The CDR3 is made up of 15 amino acids. Looked up from germline, CDR1 is MNHEY and CDR2 is SMNVEV (reference sequence). Trimming removed 8 bases from V and 3 bases from J; junction bases left unmatched: 5.

The chain combines TRBV24-1 with TRBJ2-2; 11 bases are shared with TRBD1. The CDR3 is made up of 15 amino acids. The germline gives CDR1 KGHDR, CDR2 SFDVKD. Germline trimming cut 7 bases from V and 4 bases from J; bases unmatched to any gene: 4. The CDR3 bases are TGTGCCACCAGCGGACAGGGGGCGCCCACCGGGGAGCTGTTTTTT. It encodes CATSGQGAPTGELFF.

This clonotype showed up many times. At one of its ends the junction is not consistent with the germline gene, which may arise from a read error. The chain uses TRBV20-1 and TRBJ2-7; D possibly uses TRBD1 or TRBD2 (5 bases each). CDR1 DFQATT and CDR2 SNEGSKA come from the germline V gene (reference sequence). The CDR3 loop spans 14 amino acids. CDR3 amino acids: CRATQGESSYEQYF. CDR3 coding DNA: TGCAGAGCTACGCAAGGGGAGTCCTCCTACGAGCAGTACTTC.

The genes are TRBV20-1 and TRBJ2-1; D possibly corresponds to TRBD2 (5 bases). The CDR3 extends over 18 amino acids. Trimming left V 2 bases short and J 0 bases short, with 20 bases between. Germline CDR1 is DFQATT and CDR2 is SNEGSKA (reference sequence). Here the CDR3 reads CSARSGPGAPSSYNEQFF. The CDR3 nucleotides are TGCAGTGCTAGAAGCGGCCCTGGCGCCCCGAGCTCCTACAATGAGCAGTTCTTC.

The chain carries TRBV10-3 and TRBJ1-5; the match to TRBD1 covers 7 bases. This CDR3 comprises 15 residues. Trimming took 5 bases from V and 3 from J; bases not matched to a gene: 7. Looked up from germline, CDR1 is ENHRY and CDR2 is SYGVKD. The CDR3 DNA sequence: TGTGCCATCAGTAGAGACAGGGCCCCCAATCAGCCCCAGCATTTT. Protein product: CAISRDRAPNQPQHF.

This clonotype has a handful of counts. The chain uses TRBV5-1 and TRBJ2-7; TRBD2 matches 12 bases. The CDR3 spans 15 residues. The germline CDR1 and CDR2 sequences are SGHRS and YFSETQ. Trimming took 4 bases from V and 5 from J; bases not matched to a gene: 7. The CDR3 sequence: CASSQTSGSLNEQYF. CDR3 in DNA: TGCGCCAGCAGCCAGACTAGCGGGAGTTTAAACGAGCAGTACTTC.

The chain employs TRBV28 and TRBJ2-1; no reliable D call. The CDR3 length is 14 residues. Germline CDR1 and CDR2: MDHEN and SYDVKM. Trimming removed 5 bases from V and 6 bases from J, with 14 bases in between. The CDR3 spells CASSTSALVNEQFF. CDR3 bases: TGTGCCAGCAGTACAAGCGCCCTAGTCAATGAGCAGTTCTTC. Full variable domain (missing parts from reference TRBV28 and TRBJ2-1): DVKVTQSSRYLVKRTGEKVFLECVQDMDHENMFWYRQDPGLGLRLIYFSYDVKMKEKGDIPEGYSVSREKKERFSLILESASTNQTSMYLCASSTSALVNEQFFGPGTRLTVL.

This clonotype was counted between two and nine times. The V call is TRBV25-1, the J call TRBJ2-6; D unresolved. Germline V gives CDR1 MGHDK, CDR2 SYGVNS. Trimming took 3 bases from V and 2 from J, leaving 11 bases between them. This CDR3 comprises 16 residues. In nucleotides, the CDR3 is TGTGCCAGCAGTGAGCCGGGCGCAGCTGGGGCCAACGTCCTGACTTTC. It specifies CASSEPGAAGANVLTF.

The V call is TRBV4-2, the J call TRBJ2-1; 7 bases agree with TRBD2. The J segment lost 3 bases and the V segment lost 0 bases, leaving 2 bases of the junction unmatched. CDR1 is LGHNA, CDR2 YNFKEQ, per germline. The CDR3 covers 15 residues. Here the CDR3 reads CASSQETSFYNEQFF. The CDR3 DNA reads TGTGCCAGCAGCCAAGAGACTAGCTTCTACAATGAGCAGTTCTTC.

This chain uses TRBV9 with TRBJ2-1; possible D gene TRBD1, 6 bases. This CDR3 contains 13 residues. Germline CDR1 reads SGDLS; CDR2 reads YYNGEE. Between the trimmed V and J ends, which lost 1 base and 7 bases, there was a span of 9 bases. CDR3 residues: CASSVYQGNEQFF. The CDR3 DNA reads TGTGCCAGCAGCGTATACCAGGGGAATGAGCAGTTCTTC.

The chain couples TRBV6-1 to TRBJ1-6; D is undetermined. The V end was cut by 6 bases, the J end by 1 base, with 16 bases between. CDR3 length: 17 residues. The V gene's germline CDR1 is MNHNS and CDR2 SASEGT. The CDR3 DNA reads as TGTGCCAGCAGCCCCGTTTCCCATAAATCCTATAATTCACCCCTCCACTTT. Translation gives CASSPVSHKSYNSPLHF.

This clonotype has ten or more counts. The chain employs TRBV15 and TRBJ1-5; no clear D. CDR1 is LNHNV, CDR2 YYDKDF, per germline (reference sequence). V was clipped by 9 bases and J by 0 bases, with 15 bases between them. This CDR3 has 15 amino acids. CDR3 sequence reads: CATRGSGLSNQPQHF. The CDR3 DNA reads as TGTGCCACACGGGGTAGTGGGCTTAGCAATCAGCCCCAGCATTTT.

This chain connects TRBV27 to TRBJ2-7; 14 bases are shared with TRBD2. Germline V gene lookup returns CDR1 MNHEY and CDR2 SMNVEV (reference sequence). This CDR3 spans 16 amino acids. The J segment lost 3 bases and the V segment lost 5 bases, leaving 6 bases of the junction unmatched. The CDR3 loop is CASSLRGTSGSYEQYF. CDR3 in DNA: TGTGCCAGCAGTCTAAGGGGGACTAGCGGGAGCTACGAGCAGTACTTC.

In its sample, this clonotype was seen a few times. The V gene is TRBV7-2, the J gene TRBJ2-2, with D unclear. The germline gives CDR1 SGHTA, CDR2 FQGNSA. The ends were cut back, 4 bases at V and 5 bases at J, with 5 bases in the middle. The CDR3 is made up of 12 amino acids. The CDR3 DNA follows: TGTGCCAGCAGCTACTTTACCGGGGAGCTGTTTTTT. This encodes CASSYFTGELFF.

The CDR3 here is CASSDQSGRIYYNEQFF. Written as DNA, the CDR3 is TGTGCCAGCAGCGACCAGAGCGGGAGGATATACTACAATGAGCAGTTCTTC. The chain couples TRBV6-1 to TRBJ2-1; 9 nucleotides match TRBD2. Germline V CDR1 and CDR2: MNHNS, SASEGT. The CDR3 extends over 17 amino acids. V lost 6 bases, J lost 3 bases, and 12 bases stayed unmatched.

This clonotype turned up a few times. The J gene is TRBJ2-3, the V gene TRBV7-9; D is ambiguous. The CDR3 runs to 15 residues. Germline CDR1 is SEHNR and CDR2 is FQNEAQ (reference sequence). V lost 5 bases and J lost 0, with 12 bases in between. CDR3 nucleotide sequence: TGTGCCAGCAGCAACCTAGATTTTAGCACAGATACGCAGTATTTT. Its translation: CASSNLDFSTDTQYF.

This clonotype was picked up many times. This sequence joins TRBV11-2 and TRBJ2-7; D is possibly TRBD1 (6 bases). Germline CDR1 SGHAT, CDR2 FQNNGV. Trimming removed 2 bases at V and 5 bases at J, with 10 bases between. The CDR3 spans 13 residues. The CDR3 bases are TGTGCCAGCAGCTTAAAGGGGGTCGACGAGCAGTACTTC. It is translated as CASSLKGVDEQYF. Full variable domain (remainder filled in from reference TRBV11-2 and TRBJ2-7): EAGVAQSPRYKIIEKRQSVAFWCNPISGHATLYWYQQILGQGPKLLIQFQNNGVVDDSQLPKDRFSAERLKGVDSTLKIQPAKLEDSAVYLCASSLKGVDEQYFGPGTRLTVT.

Only a few counts were recorded for this clonotype. This chain links TRBV6-1 with TRBJ2-1; maybe TRBD1 (5 bases). V was clipped by 1 base and J by 4 bases, with 14 bases between them. The germline V gene encodes CDR1 MNHNS and CDR2 SASEGT. The CDR3 runs to 16 residues. The CDR3 loop reads CASSEGAWGLYNEQFF. The DNA for the CDR3 is TGTGCCAGCAGTGAAGGAGCCTGGGGCTTATACAATGAGCAGTTCTTC.

This clonotype occurred a few times. This rearrangement joins TRBV6-2 or TRBV6-3 to TRBJ1-6, with a possible D match to TRBD1 (6 bases). Germline lookup yields CDR1 MNHEY and CDR2 SVGEGT. The CDR3 sequence is 16 residues long. V dropped 0 bases and J dropped 12 bases, with 18 bases sitting between them. The CDR3 protein is CASSYSFGQSGGPLHF. DNA of the CDR3: TGTGCCAGCAGTTACTCGTTCGGACAGTCCGGGGGACCCCTCCACTTT.

This clonotype has ten or more counts. The rearrangement links TRBV6-2 or TRBV6-3 to TRBJ1-1, with 9 nucleotides matching TRBD1. Germline CDR1 reads MNHEY; CDR2 reads SVGEGT. V was pared by 6 bases and J by 11 bases, with 10 bases of the junction left unmatched. CDR3 length: 13 amino acids. CDR3 nucleotides: TGTGCCAGCAGCGACACCGGGACAGGGTTTGCTTTCTTT. Translated, it gives CASSDTGTGFAFF.

There are many counts of this clonotype. The V and J genes are TRBV12-3 or TRBV12-4 and TRBJ1-2; no firm D call. V was trimmed by 2 bases and J by 4 bases, leaving 8 bases between them. There are 13 residues in the CDR3. CDR3 region: CASSLSRSYGYTF. In nucleotides, the CDR3 is TGTGCCAGCAGTTTATCCCGATCCTATGGCTACACCTTC.

This sequence joins TRBV4-3 and TRBJ2-1, with D tentatively TRBD2 (5 bases). The CDR3 extends over 14 amino acids. The germline CDR1 and CDR2 sequences are LGHNA and YSLEER. V dropped 5 bases and J dropped 12 bases, with 20 bases sitting between them. The CDR3 nucleotides are TGCGCCAGCAGCGCTTCGCTAGCCAGGAGTAGGCAGTTCTTC. Translating gives CASSASLARSRQFF.

In its sample, this clonotype was seen a few times. This chain links TRBV12-3 or TRBV12-4 with TRBJ1-1; 7 nucleotides align to TRBD1. Trimming at V came to 4 bases and at J to 0 bases, leaving 2 bases not matched to a gene. This CDR3 is built from 14 residues. The CDR3 reads CASSWDSVNTEAFF. The CDR3 DNA follows: TGTGCCAGCAGTTGGGACAGTGTGAACACTGAAGCTTTCTTT.